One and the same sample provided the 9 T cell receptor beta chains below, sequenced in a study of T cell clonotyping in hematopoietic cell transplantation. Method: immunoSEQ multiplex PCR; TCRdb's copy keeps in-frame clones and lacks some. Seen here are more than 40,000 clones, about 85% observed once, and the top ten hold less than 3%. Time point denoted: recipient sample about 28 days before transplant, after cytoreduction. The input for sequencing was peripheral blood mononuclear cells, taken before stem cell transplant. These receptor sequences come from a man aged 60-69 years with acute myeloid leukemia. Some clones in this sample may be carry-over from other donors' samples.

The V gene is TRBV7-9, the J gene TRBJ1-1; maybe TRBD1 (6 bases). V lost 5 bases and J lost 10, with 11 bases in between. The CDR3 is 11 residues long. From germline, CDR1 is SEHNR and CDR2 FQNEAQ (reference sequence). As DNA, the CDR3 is TGTGCCAGCAGCGCAGGGGCGGGAGCTTTCTTT. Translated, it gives CASSAGAGAFF.

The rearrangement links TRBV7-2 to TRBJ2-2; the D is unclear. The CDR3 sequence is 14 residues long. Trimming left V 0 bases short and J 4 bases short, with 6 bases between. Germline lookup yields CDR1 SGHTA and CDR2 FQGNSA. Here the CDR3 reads CASSLARSTGELFF. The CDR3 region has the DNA TGTGCCAGCAGCTTAGCCAGGTCCACCGGGGAGCTGTTTTTT.

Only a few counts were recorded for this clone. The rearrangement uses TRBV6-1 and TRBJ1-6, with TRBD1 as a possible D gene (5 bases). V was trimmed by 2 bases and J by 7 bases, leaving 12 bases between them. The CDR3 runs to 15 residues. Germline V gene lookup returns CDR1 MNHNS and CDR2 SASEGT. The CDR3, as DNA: TGTGCCAGCAGTGAACTAGGGACGGAAAATTCACCCCTCCACTTT. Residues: CASSELGTENSPLHF.

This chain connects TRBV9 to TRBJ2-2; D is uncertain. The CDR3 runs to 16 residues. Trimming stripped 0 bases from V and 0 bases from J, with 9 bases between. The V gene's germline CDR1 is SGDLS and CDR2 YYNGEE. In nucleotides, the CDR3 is TGTGCCAGCAGCGTAGAGGGCGGAGCGAACACCGGGGAGCTGTTTTTT. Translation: CASSVEGGANTGELFF.

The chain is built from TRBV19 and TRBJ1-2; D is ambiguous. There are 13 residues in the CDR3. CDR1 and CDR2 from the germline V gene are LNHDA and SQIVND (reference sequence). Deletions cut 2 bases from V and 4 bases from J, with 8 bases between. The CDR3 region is CASSIKRSYGYTF. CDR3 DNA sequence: TGTGCCAGTAGTATAAAACGGAGCTATGGCTACACCTTC.

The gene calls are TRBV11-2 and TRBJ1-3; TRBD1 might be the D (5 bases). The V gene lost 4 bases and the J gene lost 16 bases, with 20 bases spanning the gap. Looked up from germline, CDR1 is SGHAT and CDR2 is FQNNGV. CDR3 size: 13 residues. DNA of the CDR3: TGTGCCAGCAGCTCCTTATCCCTTGAGGGGACCTATTTT. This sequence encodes CASSSLSLEGTYF.

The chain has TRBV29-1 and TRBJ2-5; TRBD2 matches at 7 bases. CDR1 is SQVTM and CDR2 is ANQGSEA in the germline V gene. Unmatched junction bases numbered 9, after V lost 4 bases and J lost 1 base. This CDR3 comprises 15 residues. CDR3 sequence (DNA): TGCAGCGTTGCCGGGGGAGGGAGCACCCAAGAGACCCAGTACTTC. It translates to CSVAGGGSTQETQYF.

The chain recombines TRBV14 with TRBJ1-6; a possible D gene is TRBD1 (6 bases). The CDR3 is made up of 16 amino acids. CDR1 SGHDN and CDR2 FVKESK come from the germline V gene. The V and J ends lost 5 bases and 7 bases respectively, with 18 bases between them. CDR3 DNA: TGTGCCAGCAGCAACCCGGGACACTCGGGGAATTCACCCCTCCACTTT. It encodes CASSNPGHSGNSPLHF.

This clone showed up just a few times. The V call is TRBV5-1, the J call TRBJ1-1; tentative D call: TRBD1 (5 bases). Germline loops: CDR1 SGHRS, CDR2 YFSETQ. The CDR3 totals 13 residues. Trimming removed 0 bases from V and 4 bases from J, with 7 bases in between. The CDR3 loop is CASSLGGRTEAFF. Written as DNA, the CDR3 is TGCGCCAGCAGCTTGGGGGGACGCACTGAAGCTTTCTTT. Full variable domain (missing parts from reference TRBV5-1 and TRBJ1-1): KAGVTQTPRYLIKTRGQQVTLSCSPISGHRSVSWYQQTPGQGLQFLFEYFSETQRNKGNFPGRFSGRQFSNSRSEMNVSTLELGDSALYLCASSLGGRTEAFFGQGTRLTVV.